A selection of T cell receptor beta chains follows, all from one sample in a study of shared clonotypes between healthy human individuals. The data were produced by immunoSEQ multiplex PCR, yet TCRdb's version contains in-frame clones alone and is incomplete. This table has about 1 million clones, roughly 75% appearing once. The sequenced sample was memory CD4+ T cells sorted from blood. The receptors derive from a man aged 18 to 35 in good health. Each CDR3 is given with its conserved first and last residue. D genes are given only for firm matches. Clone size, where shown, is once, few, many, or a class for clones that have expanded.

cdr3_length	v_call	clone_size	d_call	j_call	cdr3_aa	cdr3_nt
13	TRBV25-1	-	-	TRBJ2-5	CASSDPGVETQYF	TGTGCCAGCAGTGACCCAGGGGTGGAGACCCAGTACTTC
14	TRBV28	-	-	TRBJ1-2	CASSFTDRHYGYTF	TGTGCCAGCAGTTTTACTGACAGACACTATGGCTACACCTTC
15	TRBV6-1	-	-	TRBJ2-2	CASREMSGNTGELFF	TGTGCCAGCAGAGAGATGAGCGGCAACACCGGGGAGCTGTTTTTT
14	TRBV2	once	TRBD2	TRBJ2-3	CASSLAGGVDTQYF	TGTGCCAGCAGCCTAGCGGGGGGAGTAGATACGCAGTATTTT
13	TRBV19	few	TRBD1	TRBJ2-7	CATSTGGWYEQYF	TGTGCCACCTCGACAGGGGGCTGGTACGAGCAGTACTTC
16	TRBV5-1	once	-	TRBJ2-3	CASSSNPTGVADTQYF	TGCGCCAGCAGCTCCAATCCAACTGGGGTCGCAGATACGCAGTATTTT
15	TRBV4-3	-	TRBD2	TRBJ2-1	CASSQTSGSYNEQFF	TGCGCCAGCAGCCAGACTAGCGGCTCCTACAATGAGCAGTTCTTC
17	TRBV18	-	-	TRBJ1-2	CASSPRGRQAVNYGYTF	TGTGCCAGCTCACCAAGGGGACGTCAGGCGGTAAACTATGGCTACACCTTC
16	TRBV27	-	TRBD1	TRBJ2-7	CASSYQGGREGFEQYF	TGTGCCAGCAGTTATCAAGGGGGCAGGGAAGGCTTCGAGCAGTACTTC
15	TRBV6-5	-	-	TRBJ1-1	CASSRYRVRNTEAFF	TGTGCCAGCAGCCGATACAGGGTCCGGAACACTGAAGCTTTCTTT
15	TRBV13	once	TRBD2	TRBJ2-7	CASSPWSGRVYEQYF	TGTGCCAGCAGCCCCTGGAGTGGGAGGGTGTACGAGCAGTACTTC
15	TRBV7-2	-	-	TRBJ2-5	CASRPQGRGQETQYF	TGTGCCAGCAGGCCTCAGGGGCGCGGACAAGAGACCCAGTACTTC
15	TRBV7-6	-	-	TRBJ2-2	CASARGETNTGELFF	TGTGCCAGCGCGAGGGGCGAAACGAACACCGGGGAGCTGTTTTTT
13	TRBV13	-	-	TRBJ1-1	CASSPRGSPEAFF	TGTGCCAGCAGCCCGAGGGGGAGCCCTGAAGCTTTCTTT
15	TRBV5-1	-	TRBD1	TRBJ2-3	CASSSEGGSTDTQYF	TGCGCCAGCAGCTCTGAAGGGGGCAGCACAGATACGCAGTATTTT
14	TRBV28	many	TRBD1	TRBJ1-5	CASSQGGSNQPQHF	TGTGCCAGCAGTCAGGGGGGTAGCAATCAGCCCCAGCATTTT
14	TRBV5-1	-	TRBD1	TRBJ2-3	CASSPNAGQGTQYF	TGCGCCAGCAGCCCCAACGCGGGACAGGGGACGCAGTATTTT
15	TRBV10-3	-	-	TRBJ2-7	CAISEYSGLLSEQYF	TGTGCCATCAGTGAGTATAGCGGACTTCTTTCCGAGCAGTACTTC
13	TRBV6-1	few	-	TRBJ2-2	CASKGLNTGELFF	TGTGCCAGCAAGGGACTTAACACCGGGGAGCTGTTTTTT
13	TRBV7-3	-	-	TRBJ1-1	CASSLQGHGEAFF	TGTGCCAGCAGCTTACAGGGGCACGGTGAAGCTTTCTTT
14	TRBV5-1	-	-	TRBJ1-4	CASSLGQRNEKLFF	TGCGCCAGCAGCTTGGGACAGAGGAATGAAAAACTGTTTTTT
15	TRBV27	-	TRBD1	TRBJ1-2	CASSLQGARNYGYTF	TGTGCCAGCAGTTTACAGGGGGCGCGGAACTATGGCTACACCTTC
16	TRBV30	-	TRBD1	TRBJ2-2	CAWSSLDRAITGELFF	TGTGCCTGGAGTTCCCTGGACAGGGCAATCACCGGGGAGCTGTTTTTT
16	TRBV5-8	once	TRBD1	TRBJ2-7	CASRPRPSGGWGEQYF	TGTGCCAGCAGGCCCCGTCCTTCAGGGGGATGGGGTGAGCAGTACTTC
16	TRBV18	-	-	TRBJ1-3	CASSPKGMSSGNTIYF	TGTGCCAGCTCACCAAAGGGGATGAGCTCTGGAAACACCATATATTTT
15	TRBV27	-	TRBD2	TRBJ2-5	CASSLGAGGQETQYF	TGTGCCAGCAGTTTAGGGGCGGGAGGACAAGAGACCCAGTACTTC
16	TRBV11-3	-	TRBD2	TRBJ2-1	CASSPRGSGRMDEQFF	TGTGCCAGCAGCCCCCGGGGCAGCGGGAGGATGGATGAGCAGTTCTTC
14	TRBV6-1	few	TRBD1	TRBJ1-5	CAAWNRGQGQPQHF	TGTGCCGCTTGGAACAGGGGGCAAGGTCAGCCCCAGCATTTT
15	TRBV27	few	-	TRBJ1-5	CASRKLGVSNQPQHF	TGTGCCAGCAGAAAGTTGGGGGTTAGCAATCAGCCCCAGCATTTT
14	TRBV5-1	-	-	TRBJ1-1	CASSLGGIFTEAFF	TGCGCCAGCAGCTTGGGGGGCATATTCACTGAAGCTTTCTTT
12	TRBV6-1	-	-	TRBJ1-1	CASDDSHTEAFF	TGTGCCAGCGACGACTCCCACACTGAAGCTTTCTTT
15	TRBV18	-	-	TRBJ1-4	CASSPIQAFNEKLFF	TGTGCCAGCTCACCAATCCAGGCCTTTAATGAAAAACTGTTTTTT
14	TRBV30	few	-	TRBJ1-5	CAWSRAGVDQPQHF	TGTGCCTGGAGTCGGGCAGGGGTCGACCAGCCCCAGCATTTT
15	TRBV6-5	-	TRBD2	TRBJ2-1	CASRKTSGGANEQFF	TGTGCCAGCAGGAAGACTAGCGGGGGGGCCAATGAGCAGTTCTTC
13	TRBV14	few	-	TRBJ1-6	CASSQDLDSPLHF	TGTGCCAGCAGCCAAGATTTGGATTCACCCCTCCACTTT
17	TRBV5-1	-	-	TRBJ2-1	CASSLARGRSGSNEQFF	TGCGCCAGCAGCTTGGCCAGGGGGCGGAGCGGGAGCAATGAGCAGTTCTTC
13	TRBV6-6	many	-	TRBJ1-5	CASSYGLNQPQHF	TGTGCCAGCAGTTACGGGTTAAATCAGCCCCAGCATTTT
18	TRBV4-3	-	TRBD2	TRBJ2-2	CASSQSYVAGKNTGELFF	TGCGCCAGCAGCCAGAGCTACGTAGCGGGGAAGAACACCGGGGAGCTGTTTTTT
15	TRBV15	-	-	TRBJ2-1	CATSRDGDVYNEQFF	TGTGCCACCAGCAGAGATGGGGACGTTTACAATGAGCAGTTCTTC
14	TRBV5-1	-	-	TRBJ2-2	CASSLNVNTGELFF	TGCGCCAGCAGCTTGAATGTGAACACCGGGGAGCTGTTTTTT
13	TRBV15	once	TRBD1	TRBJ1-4	CATSRDRIEKLFF	TGTGCCACCAGCCGGGACAGGATAGAAAAACTGTTTTTT
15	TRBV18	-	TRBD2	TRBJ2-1	CASSPGTSGLNEQFF	TGTGCCAGCTCCCCTGGGACTAGCGGCTTGAATGAGCAGTTCTTC
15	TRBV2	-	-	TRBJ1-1	CASAKGGAGDTEAFF	TGTGCCAGCGCCAAGGGGGGCGCAGGGGACACTGAAGCTTTCTTT
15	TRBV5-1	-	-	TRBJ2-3	CASSGSGTRTDTQYF	TGCGCCAGCAGTGGAAGCGGTACAAGGACAGATACGCAGTATTTT
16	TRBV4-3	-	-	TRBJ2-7	CASSQELALPRYEQYF	TGCGCCAGCAGCCAAGAGTTGGCCTTGCCAAGATACGAGCAGTACTTC
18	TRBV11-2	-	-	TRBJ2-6	CASSTSNGGLAGANVLTF	TGTGCCAGCAGCACATCGAACGGGGGGCTAGCTGGGGCCAACGTCCTGACTTTC
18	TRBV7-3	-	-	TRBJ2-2	CASSSHGGPEQMTGELFF	TGTGCCAGCAGCTCCCACGGGGGGCCGGAACAGATGACCGGGGAGCTGTTTTTT
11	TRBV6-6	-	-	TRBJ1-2	CASSDLRGYTF	TGTGCCAGCAGTGACTTGAGGGGCTACACCTTC
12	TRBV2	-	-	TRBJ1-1	CASGGGDTEAFF	TGTGCCAGTGGAGGGGGAGACACTGAAGCTTTCTTT
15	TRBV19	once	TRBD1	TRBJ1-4	CASSTDRGKNEKLFF	TGTGCCAGTAGTACGGACAGGGGAAAGAATGAAAAACTGTTTTTT
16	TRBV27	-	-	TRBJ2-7	CASSLLGGPSSYEQYF	TGTGCCAGCAGTTTATTAGGGGGACCCTCCTCCTACGAGCAGTACTTC
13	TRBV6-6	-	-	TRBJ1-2	CASREVGDYGYTF	TGTGCCAGCAGGGAGGTGGGGGACTATGGCTACACCTTC
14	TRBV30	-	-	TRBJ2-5	CAWSVGASGETQYF	TGTGCCTGGAGTGTTGGGGCTAGTGGGGAGACCCAGTACTTC